A selection of T cell receptor beta chains follows, all from one sample in a study of blood T cell repertoires in COVID-19. Generated by immunoSEQ multiplex PCR, the TCRdb table keeps only in-frame clones and is missing some. Among about 380,000 clones listed, roughly 90% were seen once. The sequencing sample was made of peripheral blood. The origin of the receptors is a man in his forties with acute or convalescent COVID-19. Both conserved end residues are part of each CDR3. A D gene is named only where the DNA matches it firmly. The size entry is marked missing in some rows and otherwise reads once, few, many or a size class.

clone_size d_call j_call v_call cdr3_aa cdr3_nt
few TRBD2 TRBJ2-7 TRBV7-8 CASSLGLAVLYEQYF TGTGCCAGCAGCTTAGGGCTAGCGGTGTTATACGAGCAGTACTTC
NA NA TRBJ1-5 TRBV28 CASSYGHSNQPQHF TGTGCCAGCAGTTATGGACATTCCAATCAGCCCCAGCATTTT
NA TRBD1 TRBJ2-7 TRBV7-9 CASSLGQALYEQYF TGTGCCAGCAGCTTGGGACAGGCATTATACGAGCAGTACTTC
once NA TRBJ2-2 TRBV20-1 CSASDSGGTGELFF TGCAGTGCTAGTGACAGCGGAGGGACCGGGGAGCTGTTTTTT
NA TRBD2 TRBJ2-4 TRBV28 CASSPDGGAAKNIQYF TGTGCCAGCAGCCCAGACGGGGGGGCGGCCAAAAACATTCAGTACTTC
NA NA TRBJ2-5 TRBV29-1 CSVADTWQETQYF TGCAGCGTTGCCGACACTTGGCAAGAGACCCAGTACTTC
NA TRBD1 TRBJ1-2 TRBV19 CASSSGQGGYGYTF TGTGCCAGTAGTTCCGGACAGGGGGGATATGGCTACACCTTC
NA TRBD2 TRBJ2-1 TRBV12-3/TRBV12-4 CATSGATGNEQFF TGTGCCACTAGCGGGGCCACGGGAAATGAGCAGTTCTTC
NA NA TRBJ1-3 TRBV28 CASSLTQSGGNTIYF TGTGCCAGCAGTTTAACCCAAAGCGGTGGAAACACCATATATTTT
NA TRBD1 TRBJ1-5 TRBV5-4 CASSSGQGNQPQHF TGTGCCAGCAGCTCCGGACAGGGCAATCAGCCCCAGCATTTT
NA NA TRBJ1-1 TRBV5-1 CASSPGFSAVNTEAFF TGCGCCAGCAGCCCGGGATTCTCGGCGGTGAACACTGAAGCTTTCTTT
NA TRBD1 TRBJ2-7 TRBV10-3 CAISAGTVVYEQYF TGTGCCATCAGTGCCGGGACAGTTGTTTACGAGCAGTACTTC
NA TRBD1 TRBJ1-1 TRBV7-2 CASSLGQPEAFF TGTGCCAGCAGCTTGGGACAGCCTGAAGCTTTCTTT
NA NA TRBJ2-7 TRBV29-1 CSVEDIGRGSSYEQYF TGCAGCGTTGAAGATATTGGGCGGGGTAGCTCCTACGAGCAGTACTTC
few NA TRBJ2-5 TRBV10-3 CASEAGTAPKETQYF TGTGCCTCCGAAGCCGGGACTGCCCCAAAAGAGACCCAGTACTTC
NA NA TRBJ1-1 TRBV18 CASSPIQGNTEAFF TGTGCCAGCTCACCAATTCAGGGGAACACTGAAGCTTTCTTT
NA TRBD2 TRBJ2-1 TRBV9 CASSVVLGGNEQFF TGTGCCAGCAGCGTAGTATTGGGAGGGAATGAGCAGTTCTTC
NA NA TRBJ2-1 TRBV7-9 CASSNPTGSNEQFF TGTGCCAGCAGCAATCCAACAGGGTCCAATGAGCAGTTCTTC
once TRBD1 TRBJ1-2 TRBV7-2 CASSSYPLDRVYGYTF TGTGCCAGCAGCTCCTACCCACTCGACAGGGTATATGGCTACACCTTC
once NA TRBJ2-2 TRBV13 CASSRYRETGELFF TGTGCCAGCAGCCGGTACAGGGAAACCGGGGAGCTGTTTTTT
NA TRBD1 TRBJ1-2 TRBV3-1/TRBV3-2 CASSQNRGHYGYTF TGTGCCAGCAGCCAAAACAGGGGGCACTATGGCTACACCTTC
NA TRBD1 TRBJ1-5 TRBV7-3 CASSSPRRQGFIDWPNQPQHF TGTGCCAGCAGCTCTCCAAGGAGACAGGGTTTTATCGATTGGCCCAATCAGCCCCAGCATTTT
NA TRBD2 TRBJ2-2 TRBV2 CASYPGRGTGELFF TGTGCCAGCTATCCCGGGAGGGGCACCGGGGAGCTGTTTTTT
NA TRBD1 TRBJ2-7 TRBV2 CASSEASMGQGAHEQYF TGTGCCAGCAGTGAAGCAAGTATGGGACAGGGGGCCCACGAGCAGTACTTC
NA TRBD1 TRBJ2-2 TRBV19 CAIGAGQGSTGELFF TGTGCCATCGGAGCGGGACAGGGATCCACCGGGGAGCTGTTTTTT
NA NA TRBJ2-2 TRBV7-8 CASTPRVGGELFF TGTGCCAGCACCCCCAGGGTGGGCGGGGAGCTGTTTTTT
NA NA TRBJ2-2 TRBV5-1 CASSLSGANTGELFF TGCGCCAGCAGCTTGAGCGGCGCGAACACCGGGGAGCTGTTTTTT
NA NA TRBJ1-2 TRBV19 CASSGGARGWNYGYTF TGTGCCAGTAGTGGCGGGGCGCGGGGGTGGAACTATGGCTACACCTTC
NA NA TRBJ2-1 TRBV5-1 CASSFSGNNEQFF TGCGCCAGCAGCTTTAGCGGAAACAATGAGCAGTTCTTC
many NA TRBJ2-2 TRBV6-5 CASSWRAGTGELFF TGTGCCAGCAGTTGGAGGGCGGGAACCGGGGAGCTGTTTTTT
few NA TRBJ1-2 TRBV29-1 CSVDLTGLNYGYTF TGCAGCGTTGACCTGACAGGCCTGAACTATGGCTACACCTTC
NA TRBD1 TRBJ2-7 TRBV6-6 CASSRQGSEQYF TGTGCCAGCAGTCGACAGGGAAGCGAGCAGTACTTC
NA NA TRBJ2-2 TRBV2 CASSVGRLFF TGTGCCAGCTCGGTGGGGAGGTTGTTTTTT
NA TRBD1 TRBJ1-1 TRBV30 CAWSAGQENTEAFF TGTGCCTGGAGTGCGGGACAGGAGAACACTGAAGCTTTCTTT
once TRBD2 TRBJ2-7 TRBV5-1 CASSPGLVRAGGWLLGEQYF TGCGCCAGCAGCCCGGGCTTGGTCAGGGCGGGAGGTTGGCTCCTCGGCGAGCAGTACTTC
NA NA TRBJ1-5 TRBV30 CAWRGRGPYQPQHF TGTGCCTGGAGGGGCCGTGGGCCCTATCAGCCCCAGCATTTT